What follows describes a single TCR beta chain. The target antigen is unknown. An end of the junction does not agree with germline; a read error may underlie this. The data are from a study of T cells in Graves' hyperthyroidism and ophthalmopathy. Overall study findings and caveats: Model predictions of ophthalmopathy came a median approximately 6.8 months before onset.

CDR3 length: 13 residues. The V gene's germline CDR1 is LGHDT and CDR2 YNNKEL (reference sequence). The CDR3 regions of TCR beta were amplified from RNA transcripts. During a first-round RT-PCR of the TCR CDR3, the HTBI primer set was used. Via MiXCR, TCRdb re-called the multiplex PCR reads, giving one row per CDR3 protein. The top ten clones hold over 15% of a sample with about 770,000 distinct CDR3 sequences, 18% of them seen once. The V gene is TRBV3-1, the J gene TRBJ1-2; D is ambiguous. The material sequenced was blood. The clonotype originates from a woman aged 50 to 60 with Graves' hyperthyroidism that later progressed to Graves' ophthalmopathy. The CDR3 reads CASSPSTPPGYAF. The CDR3 DNA follows: TGTGCCAGCAGCCCCTCGACACCTCCGGGCTACGCCTTC.